This paragraph reports one TCR beta chain. What it binds is not known. These data come from a study of cytomegalovirus exposure and HLA in healthy donors. Study results and caveats: The authors confirmed in vitro that three CMV-associated chains were specific for CMV antigens. One variant, a missense change in DCLRE1C, was linked in a later analysis to TCR beta V- and J-gene trimming. Sequence variants that were highly shared formed a cluster that was likely a sequencing artifact.

The CDR3 runs to 11 residues. V dropped 5 bases and J dropped 8 bases, with 12 bases sitting between them. Per germline, CDR1 GTSNPN and CDR2 SVGIG (reference sequence). The PCR employed 60 Vbeta primers together with 13 Jbeta primers. The repertoire was sequenced with immunoSEQ multiplex PCR; TCRdb's copy has only in-frame clones and lacks some. The sample lists some 130,000 clones, roughly three quarters occurring once. The sequenced sample was PBMCs. The genes are TRBV30 and TRBJ1-2; D is uncertain. This sequence originates from a woman aged 55-75 years in good health and CMV-seronegative. This chain's CDR3 is CAWGRVLGYTF. The CDR3 region has the DNA TGTGCCTGGGGGCGGGTCTTGGGCTACACCTTC.